Below are 28 T cell receptor beta chains sequenced from a single sample in a study of blood T cell repertoires in COVID-19. Generated by immunoSEQ multiplex PCR, the TCRdb table keeps only in-frame clones and is missing some. The sample has around 180,000 clones, about 90% seen once. The material sequenced was peripheral blood. The receptors come from a man between 65 and 85 years old with active or convalescent COVID-19.

This chain joins TRBV29-1 and TRBJ2-1, with 9 bases that match TRBD1. J lost 6 bases, V lost 1 base, and 4 bases had no gene match. The CDR3 length is 14 residues. Germline CDR1 reads SQVTM; CDR2 reads ANQGSEA. Here the CDR3 DNA reads TGCAGCGTTGAAGGGGGACAGGGATTCAATGAGCAGTTCTTC. Residues: CSVEGGQGFNEQFF.

The chain carries TRBV16 and TRBJ2-7, with D possibly TRBD2 on 5 matching bases. The CDR3 is made up of 12 amino acids. Trimming left V 3 bases short and J 3 bases short, with 6 bases between. Germline CDR1 and CDR2: KGHSY and FQNENV. CDR3 protein: CASSQSGYEQYF. The CDR3 DNA reads as TGTGCCAGCAGCCAGAGCGGCTACGAGCAGTACTTC. Based on the CDR3 plus reference TRBV16 and TRBJ2-7, the full variable domain is GEEVAQTPKHLVRGEGQKAKLYCAPIKGHSYVFWYQQVLKNEFKFLISFQNENVFDETGMPKERFSAKCLPNSPCSLEIQATKLEDSAVYFCASSQSGYEQYFGPGTRLTVT.

The chain combines TRBV5-1 with TRBJ2-1; possible D gene TRBD1, 5 bases. Trimming took off 1 base at V and 5 bases at J, with 7 bases between the two ends. Germline CDR1 SGHRS, CDR2 YFSETQ. The CDR3 contains 13 residues. In DNA form, the CDR3 reads TGCGCCAGCAGCTTGTACAGGAACAATGAGCAGTTCTTC. It specifies CASSLYRNNEQFF.

V gene TRBV9 combines with J gene TRBJ2-1; 9 nucleotides agree with TRBD1. Germline V CDR1 and CDR2: SGDLS, YYNGEE. Trimming took 4 bases from V and 7 from J; bases not matched to a gene: 9. The CDR3 is made up of 15 amino acids. The CDR3 region has the DNA TGTGCCAGCAGCTCGTTGGGACAGGGTTTGAATGAGCAGTTCTTC. This translates into CASSSLGQGLNEQFF.

The chain couples TRBV5-1 to TRBJ2-7; 11 bases line up with TRBD1. This CDR3 has 16 residues. Per germline, CDR1 SGHRS and CDR2 YFSETQ. V dropped 0 bases and J dropped 4; count of bases not matched to a gene: 6. The CDR3 reads CASSLAAGQGAYEQYF. For the CDR3, the DNA is TGCGCCAGCAGCTTGGCCGCAGGACAGGGGGCGTACGAGCAGTACTTC.

This sequence joins TRBV6-4 and TRBJ2-5; D gene unclear. Trimming took 5 bases from V and 4 from J, leaving 20 bases between them. This CDR3 contains 16 residues. The germline V gene has CDR1 MRHNA and CDR2 SNTAGT. CDR3 region: CASSHLPSLSSETQYF. CDR3 DNA sequence: TGTGCCAGCAGTCACCTACCATCTCTAAGTTCAGAGACCCAGTACTTC.

The chain carries TRBV12-3 or TRBV12-4 and TRBJ2-5; maybe TRBD1 (5 bases). V lost 6 bases and J 1 base, leaving 9 bases between the germline ends. This CDR3 contains 13 residues. Here the CDR3 reads CASSLRGQETQYF. DNA of the CDR3: TGTGCCAGCAGCCTTAGGGGCCAAGAGACCCAGTACTTC.

V is TRBV3-1 (or the pseudogene TRBV3-2) and J is TRBJ2-1, with 8 bases that match TRBD2. Germline CDR1 and CDR2: LGHDT and YNNKEL (reference sequence). V lost 0 bases, J lost 0 bases, and 4 bases stayed unmatched. This CDR3 spans 17 amino acids. The CDR3 region has the DNA TGTGCCAGCAGCCAAGATTCGGGGGGGAGCTCCTACAATGAGCAGTTCTTC. Translated, it gives CASSQDSGGSSYNEQFF.

The gene calls are TRBV28 and TRBJ1-5; D is unclear. The CDR3 loop spans 16 amino acids. Germline CDR1 and CDR2: MDHEN and SYDVKM. Trimming took off 5 bases at V and 7 bases at J, with 21 bases between the two ends. The CDR3 is CASSHSRGRGSQPQHF. The CDR3 DNA is TGTGCCAGCAGTCATAGTCGCGGGCGGGGTAGCCAGCCCCAGCATTTT.

The chain recombines TRBV10-2 with TRBJ1-2; D is possibly TRBD1 (5 bases). In germline, CDR1 is WSHSY, CDR2 SAAADI. The CDR3 contains 15 residues. The V end lost 4 bases, the J end lost 2 bases, and 14 bases lay between the germline ends. The CDR3 region is CASSVRDQLNYGYTF. In nucleotides, the CDR3 is TGCGCCAGCAGTGTGCGGGACCAATTAAACTATGGCTACACCTTC.

This clone occurred a few times. J is TRBJ2-1 and V is TRBV6-5; TRBD1 matches at 12 bases. Looked up from germline, CDR1 is MNHEY and CDR2 is SVGAGI. CDR3 length equals 15 residues. J gave up 6 bases and V 6 bases, and 6 bases lay outside the gene matches. This CDR3 is CASRSGTGGPNEQFF. CDR3 DNA sequence: TGTGCCAGCAGGTCCGGGACAGGGGGCCCCAATGAGCAGTTCTTC.

V is TRBV5-1 and J is TRBJ2-7; TRBD1 matches at 7 bases. V lost 0 bases and J lost 2; bases outside the gene matches: 2. The CDR3 runs 14 residues. Germline V CDR1 and CDR2: SGHRS, YFSETQ. The CDR3 spells CASSLVGGPYEQYF. CDR3 in DNA: TGCGCCAGCAGCTTGGTAGGGGGCCCCTACGAGCAGTACTTC.

The V gene is TRBV27, the J gene TRBJ1-5; 12 bases fit TRBD1. Germline CDR1 and CDR2: MNHEY and SMNVEV (reference sequence). The ends lost 6 bases at V and 1 base at J; junction bases unmatched: 19. CDR3 size: 21 residues. CDR3 DNA sequence: TGTGCCAGCAGCCCTTGGGGTGTTGGGACAGGGGGCAGAAACAGCAATCAGCCCCAGCATTTT. Translated: CASSPWGVGTGGRNSNQPQHF.

This clone was counted once. This chain links TRBV12-3 or TRBV12-4 with TRBJ2-5; weak D call: TRBD1 (5 bases). The CDR3 sequence is 13 residues long. The V end was cut by 6 bases, the J end by 2 bases, with 10 bases between. CDR3 loop: CASRHDSQETQYF. CDR3 coding DNA: TGTGCCAGCAGACATGACAGTCAAGAGACCCAGTACTTC.

V and J are TRBV5-5 and TRBJ1-5, with 8 bases lining up with TRBD1. Trimming at V came to 4 bases and at J to 5 bases, leaving 8 bases not matched to a gene. Germline V gene lookup returns CDR1 SGHKS and CDR2 YYEKEE (reference sequence). The CDR3 runs 15 residues. This CDR3 reads CASSRATGEDQPQHF. CDR3 in DNA: TGTGCCAGCAGCCGCGCGACAGGGGAAGATCAGCCCCAGCATTTT. The full variable domain, its missing parts supplied by reference TRBV5-5 and TRBJ1-5, is DAGVTQSPTHLIKTRGQQVTLRCSPISGHKSVSWYQQVLGQGPQFIFQYYEKEERGRGNFPDRFSARQFPNYSSELNVNALLLGDSALYLCASSRATGEDQPQHFGDGTRLSIL.

The chain is built from TRBV19 and TRBJ2-7, with 9 positions matching TRBD1. The V and J ends lost 3 bases and 3 bases, in that order; junction bases with no gene match: 6. This CDR3 spans 15 amino acids. The V gene's germline CDR1 is LNHDA and CDR2 SQIVND (reference sequence). CDR3 sequence: CASSIPGQGLYEQYF. CDR3 nucleotide sequence: TGTGCCAGTAGTATCCCGGGACAGGGACTCTACGAGCAGTACTTC.

This sequence joins TRBV2 and TRBJ2-5; unclear D gene. Trimming took 6 bases from V and 1 from J, leaving 3 bases between them. The CDR3 covers 11 residues. Looked up from germline, CDR1 is SNHLY and CDR2 is FYNNEI. DNA for the CDR3: TGTGCCAGCAGCTCCCAAGAGACCCAGTACTTC. This gives the protein CASSSQETQYF. Full variable domain (outside the CDR3, taken from reference TRBV2 and TRBJ2-5): EPEVTQTPSHQVTQMGQEVILRCVPISNHLYFYWYRQILGQKVEFLVSFYNNEISEKSEIFDDQFSVERPDGSNFTLKIRSTKLEDSAMYFCASSSQETQYFGPGTRLLVL.

The chain employs TRBV28 and TRBJ1-1, with 7 nucleotides matching TRBD1. In germline, CDR1 is MDHEN, CDR2 SYDVKM. The V and J ends lost 7 bases and 3 bases, in that order; junction bases with no gene match: 14. The CDR3 extends over 16 amino acids. DNA for the CDR3: TGTGCCAGCACCCCAGGGACAGTAGGGGCCCACACTGAAGCTTTCTTT. This translates into CASTPGTVGAHTEAFF. The complete variable domain, with remaining parts taken from reference TRBV28 and TRBJ1-1, reads DVKVTQSSRYLVKRTGEKVFLECVQDMDHENMFWYRQDPGLGLRLIYFSYDVKMKEKGDIPEGYSVSREKKERFSLILESASTNQTSMYLCASTPGTVGAHTEAFFGQGTRLTVV.

The chain combines TRBV30 with TRBJ1-5; TRBD1 matches 7 bases. The CDR3 extends over 16 amino acids. The trim removed 3 bases at V and 7 bases at J, leaving 15 bases unmatched. Germline CDR1 is GTSNPN and CDR2 is SVGIG (reference sequence). CDR3 bases: TGTGCCTGGAGCACACAAGGACCGACAGGGTCCCAGCCCCAGCATTTT. Protein sequence: CAWSTQGPTGSQPQHF.

The chain recombines TRBV7-2 with TRBJ1-2, with D possibly TRBD1 on 5 matching bases. Trimming took off 2 bases at V and 1 base at J, with 14 bases between the two ends. This CDR3 comprises 16 residues. Germline CDR1 reads SGHTA; CDR2 reads FQGNSA. The CDR3 loop is CASSLTQGPLNYGYTF. The DNA for the CDR3 is TGTGCCAGCAGCTTAACCCAGGGCCCTCTTAACTATGGCTACACCTTC.

This rearrangement joins TRBV5-1 to TRBJ2-5, with D maybe TRBD2 (5 bases). V lost 7 bases to trimming and J lost 2 bases, with 15 bases between them. This CDR3 region has 14 residues. Germline V CDR1 and CDR2: SGHRS, YFSETQ. This chain's CDR3 is CASQWAAGQETQYF. In nucleotides, the CDR3 is TGCGCCAGCCAGTGGGCCGCGGGTCAAGAGACCCAGTACTTC. Filled out from reference TRBV5-1 and TRBJ2-5, the complete variable domain reads KAGVTQTPRYLIKTRGQQVTLSCSPISGHRSVSWYQQTPGQGLQFLFEYFSETQRNKGNFPGRFSGRQFSNSRSEMNVSTLELGDSALYLCASQWAAGQETQYFGPGTRLLVL.

The rearrangement links TRBV27 to TRBJ2-1, with a possible D match to TRBD2 (5 bases). V was pared by 5 bases and J by 0 bases, with 14 bases between. Germline V CDR1 and CDR2: MNHEY, SMNVEV (reference sequence). The CDR3 is 16 amino acids. DNA of the CDR3: TGTGCCAGCAGTGTTGGGTCGGGGAACTCCTACAATGAGCAGTTCTTC. The encoded protein is CASSVGSGNSYNEQFF.

This clone was counted a single time. The J gene is TRBJ2-1, the V gene TRBV14; TRBD2 agrees at 9 bases. V shed 7 bases, J shed 4 bases, and the junction held 5 bases outside the gene matches. The CDR3 contains 14 residues. CDR1 SGHDN and CDR2 FVKESK come from the germline V gene. The chain's CDR3 is CASNPTSGYNEQFF. The CDR3 coding sequence is TGTGCCAGCAACCCGACTAGCGGATACAATGAGCAGTTCTTC. The entire variable domain, with the rest obtained from reference TRBV14 and TRBJ2-1, is as follows: EAGVTQFPSHSVIEKGQTVTLRCDPISGHDNLYWYRRVMGKEIKFLLHFVKESKQDESGMPNNRFLAERTGGTYSTLKVQPAELEDSGVYFCASNPTSGYNEQFFGPGTRLTVL.

J is TRBJ2-5 and V is TRBV9; 9 positions match TRBD2. The CDR3 contains 15 residues. Trimming at V came to 6 bases and at J to 4 bases, leaving 10 bases not matched to a gene. Germline values: CDR1 SGDLS, CDR2 YYNGEE. CDR3 region: CASTPTSGRGETQYF. The CDR3 bases are TGTGCCAGCACCCCGACTAGCGGCCGGGGAGAGACCCAGTACTTC.

The chain uses TRBV6-5 and TRBJ2-7; 9 bases align to TRBD1. With V trimmed by 6 bases and J by 7 bases, 7 bases remained unmatched. Germline assignment: CDR1 MNHEY and CDR2 SVGAGI. This CDR3 region has 13 residues. CDR3 residues: CASRTGGLGEQYF. CDR3 nucleotides: TGTGCCAGCAGGACAGGGGGTTTGGGGGAGCAGTACTTC.

The gene calls are TRBV24-1 and TRBJ2-2, with D possibly matching TRBD2 (6 bases). Germline V gene data show CDR1 as KGHDR and CDR2 as SFDVKD. Trimming cost V 3 bases and J 3 bases, with 13 bases left between them. CDR3 size: 16 residues. The CDR3 sequence is CATSDVAVSDTGELFF. In DNA, the CDR3 is TGTGCCACCAGTGATGTAGCGGTCTCAGACACCGGGGAGCTGTTTTTT.

CDR3 amino acids: CASSFGGGGYTF. For the CDR3, the DNA is TGTGCCAGCAGTTTTGGAGGTGGTGGCTACACCTTC. The chain is built from TRBV28 and TRBJ1-2; no firm D call. The CDR3 sequence is 12 residues long. V gave up 3 bases and J gave up 7 bases, with 9 bases separating them. Germline CDR1 MDHEN, CDR2 SYDVKM.

The chain couples TRBV5-1 to TRBJ2-3; 9 nucleotides agree with TRBD1. CDR1 SGHRS and CDR2 YFSETQ come from the germline V gene. V lost 4 bases, J lost 5 bases, and 8 bases stayed unmatched. The CDR3 runs 15 residues. Here the CDR3 reads CASSATGGSEDTQYF. Written as DNA, the CDR3 is TGCGCCAGCAGCGCGACAGGGGGAAGTGAAGATACGCAGTATTTT.